Following are 22 T cell receptor beta chains from one sample sequenced in a study of patients and donors after allogeneic stem cell transplantation. Via MiXCR, TCRdb re-called the RT-PCR reads, giving one row per CDR3 protein. The sample includes roughly 940,000 distinct CDR3 sequences, roughly 18% of them seen just once. The sequencing input was blood, either unsorted or a sorted T cell fraction (not recorded which). The receptors derive from a human donor who was either an allogeneic HSCT recipient or a stem cell or donor lymphocyte infusion donor (not recorded which). It is not recorded whose cells these are; they may come from a transplant donor.

This clonotype was seen only a few times. CDR3 bases: TGTGCCACCAGCAGAGATCGAACAGGGACGAACACCGGGGAGCTGTTTTTT. It is translated as CATSRDRTGTNTGELFF. The J gene is TRBJ2-2, the V gene TRBV15; D may be TRBD1 (6 bases). The V and J ends lost 0 bases and 0 bases respectively, with 11 bases between them. This CDR3 has 17 residues. The germline V gene has CDR1 LNHNV and CDR2 YYDKDF (reference sequence).

The chain combines TRBV5-4 with TRBJ1-2; 7 bases fit TRBD1. Unmatched junction bases numbered 6, after V lost 3 bases and J lost 4 bases. The CDR3 runs to 14 residues. The germline CDR1 and CDR2 sequences are SGHNT and YYREEE (reference sequence). CDR3 DNA sequence: TGTGCCAGCAGCTCTACCTGGGACAGCTATGGCTACACCTTC. It encodes CASSSTWDSYGYTF.

This sequence joins TRBV7-9 and TRBJ2-5; 8 bases map to TRBD1. V gave up 5 bases and J gave up 4 bases; unmatched junction bases: 9. Germline assignment: CDR1 SEHNR and CDR2 FQNEAQ (reference sequence). This CDR3 region has 15 residues. CDR3 nucleotides: TGTGCCAGCAGCCCAACGGACAGGGATATAGAGACCCAGTACTTC. The encoded protein is CASSPTDRDIETQYF.

The chain recombines TRBV25-1 with TRBJ1-1, with a tentative D call TRBD1 (5 bases). This CDR3 spans 18 amino acids. Trimming took 0 bases from V and 1 from J, leaving 18 bases between them. Germline values: CDR1 MGHDK, CDR2 SYGVNS. CDR3 protein: CASSEYRGGGRENTEAFF. The CDR3 DNA follows: TGTGCCAGCAGTGAATATAGGGGAGGTGGCAGGGAGAACACTGAAGCTTTCTTT. Full variable domain (outside the CDR3, taken from reference TRBV25-1 and TRBJ1-1): EADIYQTPRYLVIGTGKKITLECSQTMGHDKMYWYQQDPGMELHLIHYSYGVNSTEKGDLSSESTVSRIRTEHFPLTLESARPSHTSQYLCASSEYRGGGRENTEAFFGQGTRLTVV.

There are a few counts of this clonotype. This rearrangement joins TRBV5-1 to TRBJ2-7; 8 nucleotides line up with TRBD2. V was clipped by 4 bases and J by 2 bases; unmatched bases: 11. Germline CDR1 reads SGHRS; CDR2 reads YFSETQ. The CDR3 has 16 amino acids. DNA of the CDR3: TGCGCCAGCAGCCCGGGACTAGGGGGACCTCCCTACGAGCAGTACTTC. Translating it yields CASSPGLGGPPYEQYF.

The chain is built from TRBV3-1 and TRBJ2-1; unclear D gene. Trimming left V 1 base short and J 8 bases short, with 9 bases between. CDR3 length: 13 residues. Per the germline V gene, CDR1 is LGHDT and CDR2 is YNNKEL (reference sequence). The CDR3 loop reads CASSQGPLHEQFF. In nucleotides, the CDR3 is TGTGCCAGCAGCCAAGGCCCCCTGCATGAGCAGTTCTTC.

This clonotype was detected a few times. This chain links TRBV29-1 with TRBJ2-1; perhaps TRBD1 as D (5 bases). The germline CDR1 and CDR2 sequences are SQVTM and ANQGSEA. This CDR3 is built from 13 residues. V was trimmed by 7 bases and J by 1 base, leaving 11 bases between them. CDR3 in amino acids: CSGRQPSYNEQFF. CDR3 coding DNA: TGCAGCGGCAGACAGCCTTCCTACAATGAGCAGTTCTTC.

The chain has TRBV7-2 and TRBJ1-1; D unresolved. Germline V lookup: CDR1 SGHTA, CDR2 FQGNSA. The CDR3 is made up of 13 amino acids. Trimming left V 0 bases short and J 4 bases short, with 6 bases between. Here the CDR3 reads CASSLAPPTEAFF. CDR3 nucleotide sequence: TGTGCCAGCAGCTTAGCCCCTCCCACTGAAGCTTTCTTT.

This clonotype was picked up a small number of times. The rearrangement joins TRBV6-5 to TRBJ1-1, with D perhaps matching TRBD1 (5 bases). Per the germline V gene, CDR1 is MNHEY and CDR2 is SVGAGI. This CDR3 region has 15 residues. With 2 bases removed from V and 1 base from J, the gap between germline ends came to 11 bases. For the CDR3, the DNA is TGTGCCAGCAGTTACGACGGGACGGAGAACACTGAAGCTTTCTTT. Protein: CASSYDGTENTEAFF.

The rearrangement links TRBV12-3 or TRBV12-4 to TRBJ1-2; no clear D gene. The CDR3 spans 15 residues. Deletions cut 5 bases from V and 4 bases from J, with 17 bases between. The CDR3 nucleotides are TGTGCCAGCAGTCCTGGCAGCGGTGGAGTCTATGGCTACACCTTC. Protein product: CASSPGSGGVYGYTF.

The gene calls are TRBV10-3 and TRBJ2-1; TRBD2 matches at 8 bases. Germline V gene sequence: CDR1 ENHRY, CDR2 SYGVKD. The junction had 8 bases not matched to a gene; V was cut back by 1 base and J by 6 bases. The CDR3 has 16 residues. The CDR3 loop is CAISEWVVAGSNEQFF. DNA for the CDR3: TGTGCCATCAGTGAGTGGGTAGTAGCGGGATCCAATGAGCAGTTCTTC.

V gene TRBV30 combines with J gene TRBJ1-2; no definite D call. The CDR3 runs to 12 residues. V dropped 4 bases and J dropped 2 bases, with 8 bases sitting between them. Germline V gene data show CDR1 as GTSNPN and CDR2 as SVGIG (reference sequence). In nucleotides, the CDR3 is TGTGCCTGGAACGATGACAACTATGGCTACACCTTC. Its translation is CAWNDDNYGYTF.

This clonotype was observed many times. The rearrangement uses TRBV29-1 and TRBJ1-1; TRBD1 is a possible D gene (6 bases). The CDR3 covers 13 residues. Germline V gene sequence: CDR1 SQVTM, CDR2 ANQGSEA. Trimming removed 7 bases at V and 1 base at J, with 13 bases between. DNA of the CDR3: TGCAGCGGCTGGGACAATCCGAACACTGAAGCTTTCTTT. It translates to CSGWDNPNTEAFF.

In its sample, this clonotype was seen a few times. V usage is TRBV11-2 and J usage is TRBJ2-5; 10 bases map to TRBD1. The CDR3 is 15 residues long. The germline CDR1 and CDR2 sequences are SGHAT and FQNNGV. After removal of 5 bases from V and 4 bases from J, the junction contained 7 bases not matched to a gene. The CDR3, as DNA: TGTGCCAGCAGCCCCGCAGGACAGGGGGGAGAGACCCAGTACTTC. Its protein is CASSPAGQGGETQYF. Looking up the rest from reference TRBV11-2 and TRBJ2-5 gives the full variable domain: EAGVAQSPRYKIIEKRQSVAFWCNPISGHATLYWYQQILGQGPKLLIQFQNNGVVDDSQLPKDRFSAERLKGVDSTLKIQPAKLEDSAVYLCASSPAGQGGETQYFGPGTRLLVL.

This clonotype was counted only a few times. This chain connects TRBV29-1 to TRBJ2-2; 7 bases match TRBD1. After removal of 5 bases from V and 5 bases from J, the junction contained 5 bases not matched to a gene. This CDR3 region has 13 residues. Germline V gene lookup returns CDR1 SQVTM and CDR2 ANQGSEA. The CDR3 DNA follows: TGCAGCGTTCCGGGCAGGGGGACCGGGGAGCTGTTTTTT. Amino acids: CSVPGRGTGELFF.

This clonotype was seen more than once but under ten times. The chain recombines TRBV6-2 or TRBV6-3 with TRBJ1-1; possibly TRBD1 for D (5 bases). The CDR3 totals 15 residues. The germline V gene has CDR1 MNHEY and CDR2 SVGEGT. Trimming pared 3 bases from V and 1 base from J, leaving 12 bases between. The CDR3 coding sequence is TGTGCCAGCAGTTATGGGGACTGGAGGAACACTGAAGCTTTCTTT. This translates into CASSYGDWRNTEAFF.

This clonotype has more than one count but fewer than ten. The J gene is TRBJ2-1, the V gene TRBV18; TRBD1 might be the D (6 bases). This CDR3 spans 15 amino acids. Trimming pared 3 bases from V and 5 bases from J, leaving 14 bases between. Germline CDR1 reads KGHSH; CDR2 reads LQKENI. The CDR3 region is CASSPRDQGNNEQFF. The CDR3 nucleotides read TGTGCCAGCTCACCTCGTGATCAGGGGAACAATGAGCAGTTCTTC.

This clonotype was seen only once. The chain combines TRBV12-3 or TRBV12-4 with TRBJ2-7; 7 nucleotides match TRBD1. With 7 bases clipped from V and 6 bases from J, the junction kept 9 bases outside the gene matches. The length of the CDR3 is 13 residues. This chain's CDR3 is CASTITGEPEQYF. In DNA, the CDR3 is TGTGCCAGCACCATAACAGGGGAACCCGAGCAGTACTTC.

This clonotype was seen more than once but under ten times. V usage is TRBV7-3 and J usage is TRBJ2-3, with 7 nucleotides matching TRBD1. This CDR3 region has 14 residues. In germline, CDR1 is SGHTA, CDR2 FQGTGA. Unmatched junction bases numbered 6, after V lost 5 bases and J lost 4 bases. CDR3 bases: TGTGCCAGCAGCGACCAAGGGGGCCCAGATACGCAGTATTTT. This translates into CASSDQGGPDTQYF. The full variable domain, rest sourced from reference TRBV7-3 and TRBJ2-3, is GAGVSQTPSNKVTEKGKYVELRCDPISGHTALYWYRQSLGQGPEFLIYFQGTGAADDSGLPNDRFFAVRPEGSVSTLKIQRTERGDSAVYLCASSDQGGPDTQYFGPGTRLTVL.

This clonotype was counted a few times. The chain is built from TRBV5-5 and TRBJ2-7; D possibly corresponds to TRBD1 (6 bases). V was pared by 0 bases and J by 4 bases, with 14 bases between. CDR1 SGHKS and CDR2 YYEKEE come from the germline V gene (reference sequence). The CDR3 covers 15 residues. The CDR3 region is CASSLGIPGAYEQYF. Written as DNA, the CDR3 is TGTGCCAGCAGCTTGGGTATCCCAGGGGCTTACGAGCAGTACTTC.

This clonotype has only a few counts. The rearrangement uses TRBV12-3 or TRBV12-4 and TRBJ2-2, with TRBD2 identical over 7 bases. This CDR3 spans 15 amino acids. Unmatched junction bases numbered 10, after V lost 5 bases and J lost 7 bases. The CDR3 DNA follows: TGTGCCAGCAGTATTCGCGGGGGATTGGGCGGGGAGCTGTTTTTT. This gives the protein CASSIRGGLGGELFF.

The chain combines TRBV20-1 with TRBJ2-5, with a weak D call TRBD1 (6 bases). Trimming stripped 5 bases from V and 5 bases from J, with 12 bases between. The germline gives CDR1 DFQATT, CDR2 SNEGSKA (reference sequence). This CDR3 contains 12 residues. This CDR3 reads CSAGQGLETQYF. The CDR3 DNA follows: TGCAGTGCTGGCCAGGGGTTGGAGACCCAGTACTTC.